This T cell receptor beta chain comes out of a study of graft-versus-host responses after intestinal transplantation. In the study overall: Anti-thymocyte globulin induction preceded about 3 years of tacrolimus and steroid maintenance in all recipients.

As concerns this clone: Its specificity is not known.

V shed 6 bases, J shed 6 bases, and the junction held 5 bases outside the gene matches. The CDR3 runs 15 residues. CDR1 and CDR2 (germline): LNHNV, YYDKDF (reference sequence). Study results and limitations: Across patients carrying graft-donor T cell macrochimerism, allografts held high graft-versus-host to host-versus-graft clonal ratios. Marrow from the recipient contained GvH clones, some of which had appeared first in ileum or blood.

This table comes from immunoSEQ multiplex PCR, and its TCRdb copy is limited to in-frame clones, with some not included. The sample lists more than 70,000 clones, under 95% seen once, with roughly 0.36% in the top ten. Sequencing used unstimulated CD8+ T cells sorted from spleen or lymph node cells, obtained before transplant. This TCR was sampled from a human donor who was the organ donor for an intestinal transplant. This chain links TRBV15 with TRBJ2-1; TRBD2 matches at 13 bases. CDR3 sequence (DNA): TGTGCCACCAGTATACTAGCGGGGGGGCTCAATGAGCAGTTCTTC. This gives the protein CATSILAGGLNEQFF.